These 6 T cell receptor beta chains came from one sample sequenced in a study of blood T cell repertoires in COVID-19. The table came from immunoSEQ multiplex PCR; TCRdb's copy has only in-frame clones and leaves some out. The sample includes more than 450,000 clones, 87% seen only once; the top ten take roughly 0.72%. The sample was PBMCs or T cells enriched from blood (not recorded which). Source of these receptors: a woman in her late teens or twenties who had recovered from COVID-19.

The DNA of the CDR3 is TGTGCCAGCAGCCCCGGGACAGGGGCAGACTATGGCTACACCTTC. Its translation is CASSPGTGADYGYTF. The rearrangement links TRBV11-2 to TRBJ1-2; the match to TRBD1 covers 10 bases. The germline CDR1 and CDR2 sequences are SGHAT and FQNNGV. This CDR3 has 15 amino acids. V shed 5 bases, J shed 3 bases, and the junction held 6 bases outside the gene matches.

The genes are TRBV9 and TRBJ2-5, with D perhaps matching TRBD2 (6 bases). The CDR3 runs to 14 residues. Deletions cut 0 bases from V and 0 bases from J, with 6 bases between. CDR1 is SGDLS and CDR2 is YYNGEE in the germline V gene. This chain's CDR3 is CASSVAGDQETQYF. CDR3 nucleotides: TGTGCCAGCAGCGTAGCGGGGGACCAAGAGACCCAGTACTTC.

The chain employs TRBV2 and TRBJ2-1; tentatively, D is TRBD2 (6 bases). Germline V gene data show CDR1 as SNHLY and CDR2 as FYNNEI. The CDR3 runs 14 residues. With 7 bases removed from V and 10 bases from J, the gap between germline ends came to 20 bases. CDR3 DNA: TGTGCCAGCAACCGGGACTCTCCCCGAGGGGAGCAGTTCTTC. Translating gives CASNRDSPRGEQFF.

V usage is TRBV24-1 and J usage is TRBJ1-1; 12 positions match TRBD1. The V gene end was trimmed by 5 bases and the J gene end by 1 base; junction bases not matched to a gene: 16. Per germline, CDR1 KGHDR and CDR2 SFDVKD. The CDR3 is 20 residues long. The CDR3 nucleotides are TGTGCCACCAGTGCCTCGCGAAAACCGGGACAGGGGGCTAGGAACACTGAAGCTTTCTTT. This encodes CATSASRKPGQGARNTEAFF.

The chain carries TRBV5-1 and TRBJ1-4; D remains ambiguous. Per germline, CDR1 SGHRS and CDR2 YFSETQ. Trimming left V 4 bases short and J 7 bases short, with 17 bases between. The CDR3 contains 15 residues. The CDR3 protein is CASSPSMIRGEKLFF. The CDR3 DNA reads as TGCGCCAGCAGCCCCTCGATGATACGGGGTGAAAAACTGTTTTTT.

Here the CDR3 reads CASSQFDSTGELFF. The CDR3 bases are TGTGCCAGCTCACAATTTGACTCAACCGGGGAGCTGTTTTTT. The V and J genes are TRBV18 and TRBJ2-2, with D unresolved. Germline CDR1 KGHSH, CDR2 LQKENI. Trimming took off 4 bases at V and 5 bases at J, with 11 bases between the two ends. The length of the CDR3 is 14 residues.